The 15 T cell receptor beta chains reported below all come from one sample, sequenced in a study of cytomegalovirus exposure and HLA in healthy donors. It was with 60 Vbeta and 13 Jbeta primers that the PCR ran. Repertoires were generated with immunoSEQ multiplex PCR, while TCRdb's copy carries only in-frame clones and drops some. The data contain about 110,000 clones, 71% of them seen just once; the ten biggest clones take up about 2.5%. The material sequenced was PBMCs. The receptors originated from a female donor in good health and CMV-seronegative.

The rearrangement joins TRBV11-3 to TRBJ2-3; D possibly corresponds to TRBD2 (5 bases). V dropped 6 bases and J dropped 4 bases, with 11 bases sitting between them. The germline CDR1 and CDR2 sequences are SGHNT and YENEEA. The CDR3 runs to 13 residues. CDR3 protein: CASSSRTSDTQYF. The CDR3 DNA sequence: TGTGCCAGCAGTTCCCGGACTTCAGATACGCAGTATTTT.

The rearrangement joins TRBV11-1 to TRBJ2-7; the D is unclear. Between the trimmed V and J ends, which lost 2 bases and 12 bases, there was a span of 17 bases. The CDR3 totals 13 residues. Looked up from germline, CDR1 is SGHAT and CDR2 is FQDESV (reference sequence). The CDR3 sequence is CASSLKTDHPRYF. CDR3 DNA: TGTGCCAGCAGCTTAAAAACAGACCACCCCAGGTACTTC.

The V and J genes are TRBV15 and TRBJ1-4; perhaps TRBD1 as D (6 bases). Trimming stripped 0 bases from V and 7 bases from J, with 15 bases between. The CDR3 loop spans 16 amino acids. CDR1 and CDR2 from the germline V gene are LNHNV and YYDKDF (reference sequence). The CDR3 here is CATSRETRGAREKLFF. The CDR3 coding sequence is TGTGCCACCAGCAGAGAGACGCGGGGGGCGCGTGAAAAACTGTTTTTT.

Concerning this clone: The junction does not match germline at one end; this may be a read error. The chain joins TRBV6-6 to TRBJ2-1; D is possibly TRBD1 (6 bases). The germline gives CDR1 MNHNY, CDR2 SVGAGI (reference sequence). This CDR3 comprises 14 residues. CDR3 sequence reads: CASTDQGPYSEQFF. DNA for the CDR3: TGTGCCAGCACCGACCAGGGGCCGTACAGTGAGCAGTTCTTC.

Note on this clone: Germline is not matched at one junction end, which may reflect a read error. The rearrangement links TRBV6-6 to TRBJ1-4; perhaps TRBD1 as D (6 bases). The germline CDR1 and CDR2 sequences are MNHNY and SVGAGI (reference sequence). There are 12 residues in the CDR3. The CDR3 is CASSLTGINTHF. The CDR3 region has the DNA TGTGCCAGCAGTCTAACAGGGATAAACACGCATTTT.

The V and J genes are TRBV30 and TRBJ2-7; 11 nucleotides align to TRBD2. The CDR3 contains 13 residues. The V gene's germline CDR1 is GTSNPN and CDR2 SVGIG (reference sequence). Trimming cost V 3 bases and J 7 bases; bases outside gene matches: 5. The CDR3: CAWRRLAGTEQYF. Here the CDR3 DNA reads TGTGCCTGGAGGCGACTAGCGGGGACGGAGCAGTACTTC. Variable domain in full (rest from reference TRBV30 and TRBJ2-7): SQTIHQWPATLVQPVGSPLSLECTVEGTSNPNLYWYRQAAGRGLQLLFYSVGIGQISSEVPQNLSASRPQDRQFILSSKKLLLSDSGFYLCAWRRLAGTEQYFGPGTRLTVT.

The rearrangement uses TRBV29-1 and TRBJ2-1; D unclear. Per germline, CDR1 SQVTM and CDR2 ANQGSEA. This CDR3 is built from 11 residues. V was pared by 7 bases and J by 5 bases, with 9 bases between. CDR3 DNA sequence: TGCAGCGCCGACTCTCACAATGAGCAGTTCTTC. Its translation is CSADSHNEQFF.

This clone was counted once. The rearrangement uses TRBV7-3 and TRBJ2-1, with 7 bases lining up with TRBD2. The CDR3 totals 13 residues. Germline loops: CDR1 SGHTA, CDR2 FQGTGA. V gave up 4 bases and J gave up 7 bases; unmatched junction bases: 4. The CDR3 sequence is CASSSGLVNEQFF. CDR3 nucleotide sequence: TGTGCCAGCAGCTCCGGACTAGTAAATGAGCAGTTCTTC. The whole variable domain, remainder taken from reference TRBV7-3 and TRBJ2-1, is GAGVSQTPSNKVTEKGKYVELRCDPISGHTALYWYRQSLGQGPEFLIYFQGTGAADDSGLPNDRFFAVRPEGSVSTLKIQRTERGDSAVYLCASSSGLVNEQFFGPGTRLTVL.

This chain uses TRBV7-9 with TRBJ2-3, with 8 bases that match TRBD1. Germline lookup yields CDR1 SEHNR and CDR2 FQNEAQ (reference sequence). With V trimmed by 4 bases and J by 1 base, 7 bases remained unmatched. This CDR3 contains 16 residues. The DNA of the CDR3 is TGTGCCAGCAGCTACCGACAGGGGATGGGCACAGATACGCAGTATTTT. Its protein product is CASSYRQGMGTDTQYF. The full variable domain, completed using reference TRBV7-9 and TRBJ2-3, is DTGVSQNPRHKITKRGQNVTFRCDPISEHNRLYWYRQTLGQGPEFLTYFQNEAQLEKSRLLSDRFSAERPKGSFSTLEIQRTEQGDSAMYLCASSYRQGMGTDTQYFGPGTRLTVL.

This clone was counted only a few times. The chain recombines TRBV30 with TRBJ2-5; D ambiguous. Germline assignment: CDR1 GTSNPN and CDR2 SVGIG (reference sequence). CDR3 length equals 12 residues. The V end lost 2 bases, the J end lost 5 bases, and 9 bases lay between the germline ends. CDR3 amino acids: CAWSRLSETQYF. The CDR3 nucleotides read TGTGCCTGGAGTAGACTCTCGGAGACCCAGTACTTC.

V is TRBV15 and J is TRBJ2-5; 9 nucleotides align to TRBD2. Germline V lookup: CDR1 LNHNV, CDR2 YYDKDF (reference sequence). The CDR3 consists of 15 residues. Trimming cost V 6 bases and J 1 base; bases outside gene matches: 6. The DNA of the CDR3 is TGTGCCACCAGGAGGGGTAGCGGGGGCCAAGAGACCCAGTACTTC. Residues: CATRRGSGGQETQYF.

The V call is TRBV7-9, the J call TRBJ1-6, with 8 bases lining up with TRBD1. The V and J ends lost 6 bases and 10 bases, in that order; junction bases with no gene match: 8. Germline V lookup: CDR1 SEHNR, CDR2 FQNEAQ (reference sequence). The CDR3 has 14 residues. The CDR3 nucleotides read TGTGCCAGCAGAACCACAGGGGGTGGGTCACCCCTCCACTTT. This sequence encodes CASRTTGGGSPLHF.

The gene calls are TRBV5-1 and TRBJ2-7; D may be TRBD1 (6 bases). The CDR3 spans 16 residues. Trimming cost V 4 bases and J 2 bases, with 19 bases left between them. CDR1 and CDR2 (germline): SGHRS, YFSETQ. CDR3 DNA: TGCGCCAGCAGCCCGTCGGGCAGGGGTTTTCCCTACGAGCAGTACTTC. Its translation is CASSPSGRGFPYEQYF.

V is TRBV13 and J is TRBJ1-1, with D perhaps matching TRBD1 (6 bases). CDR1 is PRHDT and CDR2 is FYEKMQ in the germline V gene (reference sequence). V was cut by 0 bases and J by 8 bases, with 13 bases left in between. The length of the CDR3 is 14 residues. The CDR3 loop reads CASSLGTGLGEAFF. The CDR3 DNA reads as TGTGCCAGCAGCTTAGGGACAGGCCTAGGAGAAGCTTTCTTT.

V usage is TRBV30 and J usage is TRBJ1-1; D uncertain. Trimming took 0 bases from V and 0 from J, leaving 5 bases between them. This CDR3 region has 13 residues. From germline, CDR1 is GTSNPN and CDR2 SVGIG (reference sequence). Here the CDR3 reads CAWSVLMNTEAFF. The CDR3 DNA sequence: TGTGCCTGGAGTGTTCTTATGAACACTGAAGCTTTCTTT.